Each of the 15 T cell receptor beta chains below was sequenced from the same sample in a study of long-term antiretroviral therapy in people with HIV. Survey level was the resolution at which the v3.0 immunoSEQ assay ran. The table came from immunoSEQ multiplex PCR; TCRdb's copy has only in-frame clones and leaves some out. The top ten hold 15% to 20% of the sample, which has fewer than 25,000 clones, 75% to 85% seen once. The material was unsorted PBMCs, obtained 0.1 years before starting antiretroviral therapy. Receptors were obtained from a man between 18 and 35 years old with HIV.

The chain uses TRBV7-9 and TRBJ2-1; TRBD1 agrees at 9 bases. V trimming: 6 bases; J trimming: 8 bases; junction bases outside the gene matches: 11. This CDR3 region has 15 residues. Per the germline V gene, CDR1 is SEHNR and CDR2 is FQNEAQ (reference sequence). The DNA for the CDR3 is TGTGCCAGCAGTCCACAGGGGGCCCTCCCCGATGAGCAGTTCTTC. Residues: CASSPQGALPDEQFF.

This rearrangement joins TRBV7-9 to TRBJ2-7; D may match TRBD1 or TRBD2 (5 bases each). Germline loops: CDR1 SEHNR, CDR2 FQNEAQ (reference sequence). The CDR3 contains 14 residues. The ends were cut back, 5 bases at V and 5 bases at J, with 16 bases in the middle. In DNA form, the CDR3 reads TGTGCCAGCAGCGATGGGGGTGGGGGTGACGAGCAGTACTTC. Amino acid sequence: CASSDGGGGDEQYF.

In DNA, the CDR3 is TGTGCCAGCAGCTCGGGACAGGGCCCGAGGAGCTCCTACAATGAGCAGTTCTTC. Protein product: CASSSGQGPRSSYNEQFF. The chain carries TRBV5-4 and TRBJ2-1; TRBD1 aligns across 9 bases. V was clipped by 3 bases and J by 0 bases; unmatched bases: 10. Germline assignment: CDR1 SGHNT and CDR2 YYREEE (reference sequence). This CDR3 comprises 18 residues. Combining the CDR3 with reference TRBV5-4 and TRBJ2-1 gives the whole variable domain ETGVTQSPTHLIKTRGQQVTLRCSSQSGHNTVSWYQQALGQGPQFIFQYYREEENGRGNFPPRFSGLQFPNYSSELNVNALELDDSALYLCASSSGQGPRSSYNEQFFGPGTRLTVL.

The chain links TRBV19 to TRBJ2-7, with TRBD2 matching over 9 bases. Germline CDR1 LNHDA, CDR2 SQIVND (reference sequence). Trimming took 5 bases from V and 2 from J; bases not matched to a gene: 4. The CDR3 is 14 amino acids. In nucleotides, the CDR3 is TGTGCCAGTAGTGTTAGCGGGGGAACCTACGAGCAGTACTTC. Protein sequence: CASSVSGGTYEQYF.

This clone was picked up one time. The chain uses TRBV4-2 and TRBJ2-3; 8 bases are a match to TRBD2. The V gene's germline CDR1 is LGHNA and CDR2 YNFKEQ. V gave up 3 bases and J gave up 2 bases; unmatched junction bases: 13. CDR3 length equals 18 residues. CDR3 nucleotides: TGTGCCAGCAGCCATACCTGGACTAGCACCTCAATCACAGATACGCAGTATTTT. Translation: CASSHTWTSTSITDTQYF.

The chain recombines TRBV18 with TRBJ1-1; a possible D gene is TRBD1 (6 bases). V was clipped by 3 bases and J by 5 bases, with 16 bases between them. Germline CDR1 KGHSH, CDR2 LQKENI. CDR3 length: 15 amino acids. This CDR3 is CASSPQGFEGTEAFF. DNA for the CDR3: TGTGCCAGCTCACCCCAGGGGTTCGAGGGGACTGAAGCTTTCTTT.

The rearrangement links TRBV5-6 to TRBJ1-3; 9 nucleotides line up with TRBD1. This CDR3 has 17 residues. J gave up 0 bases and V 7 bases, and 11 bases lay outside the gene matches. Germline V lookup: CDR1 SGHDT, CDR2 YYEEEE. This CDR3 is CASEDRGYETSGNTIYF. For the CDR3, the DNA is TGTGCCAGCGAGGACAGGGGCTACGAGACCTCTGGAAACACCATATATTTT.

The chain has TRBV19 and TRBJ1-2, with TRBD1 matching 11 bases. The CDR3 is made up of 13 amino acids. Trimming removed 6 bases from V and 7 bases from J; junction bases left unmatched: 4. Germline CDR1 is LNHDA and CDR2 is SQIVND (reference sequence). The DNA of the CDR3 is TGTGCCAGTAGGGGACAGGGGGGAATTGGCTACACCTTC. It codes for CASRGQGGIGYTF.

The gene calls are TRBV29-1 and TRBJ2-1, with D possibly matching TRBD2 (6 bases). This CDR3 spans 13 amino acids. The ends were cut back, 3 bases at V and 2 bases at J, with 8 bases in the middle. CDR1 SQVTM and CDR2 ANQGSEA come from the germline V gene. The CDR3 reads CSVEGLPYNEQFF. CDR3 nucleotides: TGCAGCGTTGAGGGACTCCCCTACAATGAGCAGTTCTTC.

The chain has TRBV11-2 and TRBJ2-1; 10 bases map to TRBD2. Germline CDR1 and CDR2: SGHAT and FQNNGV. The CDR3 has 14 amino acids. Trimming removed 4 bases from V and 9 bases from J; junction bases left unmatched: 6. The CDR3 coding sequence is TGTGCCAGCAGCTCGCTAGCGGGAGCTTTTGAGCAGTTCTTC. As protein: CASSSLAGAFEQFF.

This clone appeared a few times. This CDR3 reads CASTSTATSNQPQHF. The CDR3 DNA follows: TGTGCCAGCACCTCGACAGCTACTAGCAATCAGCCCCAGCATTTT. The rearrangement links TRBV11-3 to TRBJ1-5; a possible D gene is TRBD1 (5 bases). The CDR3 is 15 amino acids. Germline CDR1 reads SGHNT; CDR2 reads YENEEA. V was trimmed by 7 bases and J by 0 bases, leaving 13 bases between them.

The chain links TRBV27 to TRBJ2-1; 12 bases are shared with TRBD2. V trimming: 9 bases; J trimming: 7 bases; junction bases outside the gene matches: 7. This CDR3 comprises 14 residues. Germline-derived CDR1 and CDR2 are MNHEY and SMNVEV (reference sequence). Here the CDR3 reads CASKLAGGLNEQFF. The CDR3 DNA follows: TGTGCCAGTAAACTAGCGGGAGGTCTGAATGAGCAGTTCTTC.

This chain joins TRBV5-4 and TRBJ1-3, with TRBD1 identical over 10 bases. Germline CDR1 and CDR2: SGHNT and YYREEE (reference sequence). V lost 4 bases and J lost 8; bases outside the gene matches: 6. The CDR3 length is 14 residues. In DNA, the CDR3 is TGTGCCAGCAGCCCCCGGGACAGGGGACACACCATATATTTT. It specifies CASSPRDRGHTIYF.

This clone was recorded a few times. The CDR3 loop reads CASSFGTSGYEQYF. The CDR3 DNA follows: TGTGCCAGCAGCTTCGGGACTAGCGGCTACGAGCAGTACTTC. The rearrangement uses TRBV4-2 and TRBJ2-7, with 11 bases identical to TRBD2. The germline gives CDR1 LGHNA, CDR2 YNFKEQ. The junction had 3 bases not matched to a gene; V was cut back by 5 bases and J by 3 bases. The length of the CDR3 is 14 residues.

The chain links TRBV6-7 to TRBJ2-3, with 11 positions matching TRBD1. TRBV6-7 is given ORF status, its function remaining uncertain. CDR3 length: 15 amino acids. Trimming took 4 bases from V and 6 from J; bases not matched to a gene: 6. The CDR3: CASSCPDRGPDTQYF. The CDR3 DNA reads as TGTGCCAGCAGTTGCCCGGACAGGGGGCCGGATACGCAGTATTTT.